A selection of T cell receptor beta chains follows, all from one sample in a study of blood T cells in healthy people across ages. TCRdb itself ran the 5' RACE reads through MiXCR, one entry per CDR3 protein. The table shows hundreds of thousands of distinct CDR3 sequences, with roughly 60% occurring only once. Material for sequencing was blood. The receptor source for this set is a man younger than 45 in good health. Both conserved end residues are part of each CDR3. Each record gives: J gene, D gene, V gene, clone size, CDR3 protein, CDR3 DNA. D genes are given only for firm matches. The size entry is marked missing in some rows and otherwise reads once, few, many or a size class.

j_call: TRBJ2-7
d_call: -
v_call: TRBV6-1
clone_size: -
cdr3_aa: CASVSFSYEQYF
cdr3_nt: TGTGCCAGCGTAAGTTTCTCCTACGAGCAGTACTTC

j_call: TRBJ2-5
d_call: -
v_call: TRBV4-2
clone_size: few
cdr3_aa: CASSPRTNQETQYF
cdr3_nt: TGTGCCAGCAGCCCTCGGACCAACCAAGAGACCCAGTACTTC

j_call: TRBJ2-5
d_call: -
v_call: TRBV2
clone_size: few
cdr3_aa: CASSRSGQETQYF
cdr3_nt: TGTGCCAGCAGTCGTAGCGGCCAAGAGACCCAGTACTTC

j_call: TRBJ2-1
d_call: -
v_call: TRBV10-3
clone_size: few
cdr3_aa: CAIRDPYGASYNEQFF
cdr3_nt: TGTGCCATCAGGGATCCCTATGGGGCCTCCTACAATGAGCAGTTCTTC

j_call: TRBJ1-1
d_call: TRBD1
v_call: TRBV9
clone_size: -
cdr3_aa: CASSSRVPGQGIHTEAFF
cdr3_nt: TGTGCCAGCAGTTCAAGAGTTCCGGGACAGGGGATTCACACTGAAGCTTTCTTT

j_call: TRBJ2-3
d_call: -
v_call: TRBV24-1
clone_size: few
cdr3_aa: CATRGATDTQYF
cdr3_nt: TGTGCCACCAGAGGGGCCACAGATACGCAGTATTTT

j_call: TRBJ2-5
d_call: TRBD2
v_call: TRBV20-1
clone_size: -
cdr3_aa: CSARSRGVARQRGPNEQYF
cdr3_nt: TGCAGTGCTAGAAGCCGGGGGGTGGCGAGACAGCGGGGCCCCAATGAGCAGTACTTC

j_call: TRBJ2-5
d_call: TRBD2
v_call: TRBV12-3/TRBV12-4
clone_size: once
cdr3_aa: CASRIAGGPSETQYF
cdr3_nt: TGTGCCAGCAGGATAGCGGGAGGGCCCTCGGAGACCCAGTACTTC

j_call: TRBJ2-1
d_call: TRBD2
v_call: TRBV7-2
clone_size: -
cdr3_aa: CASGVAGGDNEQFF
cdr3_nt: TGTGCCAGCGGGGTAGCGGGGGGGGACAATGAGCAGTTCTTC

j_call: TRBJ2-1
d_call: TRBD1
v_call: TRBV6-1
clone_size: -
cdr3_aa: CASSEALGQGGEEQFF
cdr3_nt: TGTGCCAGCAGTGAAGCGCTAGGACAGGGGGGGGAGGAGCAGTTCTTC

j_call: TRBJ2-3
d_call: TRBD2
v_call: TRBV29-1
clone_size: -
cdr3_aa: CSVGTTGVSTDTQYF
cdr3_nt: TGCAGCGTGGGGACTACAGGAGTTAGCACAGATACGCAGTATTTT

j_call: TRBJ2-6
d_call: -
v_call: TRBV20-1
clone_size: few
cdr3_aa: CSAAGSGANVLTF
cdr3_nt: TGCAGTGCTGCGGGCTCTGGGGCCAACGTCCTGACTTTC